The 15 T cell receptor beta chains below come from one sample, sequenced in a study of blood T cells in healthy people across ages. Then a second PCR, running about 6 to 12 cycles, was carried out with a sample-barcoded 5' primer and a J-beta primer mix. TCRdb ran MiXCR on the 5' RACE reads and lists one entry per CDR3 protein. The top ten hold approximately 14% of the sample, which has around 990,000 distinct CDR3 sequences, 35% to 40% seen once. The material sequenced was blood. The receptor source for this set is a man aged 18 to 30 in good health.

The chain uses TRBV6-6 and TRBJ1-5; D not resolved. Germline V gene sequence: CDR1 MNHNY, CDR2 SVGAGI (reference sequence). The V gene lost 0 bases and the J gene lost 0 bases, with 6 bases spanning the gap. CDR3 length: 15 residues. CDR3 DNA: TGTGCCAGCAGTTACTCATTAGATAGCAATCAGCCCCAGCATTTT. Its translation is CASSYSLDSNQPQHF.

The chain couples TRBV20-1 to TRBJ1-2; the D gene is possibly TRBD1 (6 bases). Germline V gene lookup returns CDR1 DFQATT and CDR2 SNEGSKA (reference sequence). V dropped 4 bases and J dropped 4 bases, with 13 bases sitting between them. This CDR3 has 13 amino acids. CDR3 amino acids: CSAMAGDRYGYTF. CDR3 in DNA: TGCAGTGCTATGGCAGGGGACCGCTATGGCTACACCTTC.

This clonotype was recorded a few times. The V gene is TRBV10-3, the J gene TRBJ2-1; 9 bases fit TRBD2. CDR1 is ENHRY, CDR2 SYGVKD, per germline. V dropped 0 bases and J dropped 7; count of bases not matched to a gene: 4. This CDR3 is built from 15 residues. This CDR3 reads CAISESRGGVNEQFF. For the CDR3, the DNA is TGTGCCATCAGTGAGTCGCGGGGGGGCGTGAATGAGCAGTTCTTC.

This clonotype occurred a few times. The chain couples TRBV12-5 to TRBJ2-3; no reliable D call. V shed 7 bases and J shed 8 bases, with 19 bases lying between them. Germline V gives CDR1 LGHNT, CDR2 FRNRAP. The CDR3 totals 14 residues. The CDR3 region is CASATRSLGSTQYF. The CDR3 DNA follows: TGTGCTAGTGCCACAAGATCCTTGGGTAGTACGCAGTATTTT. The whole variable domain, filled in from reference TRBV12-5 and TRBJ2-3, reads DARVTQTPRHKVTEMGQEVTMRCQPILGHNTVFWYRQTMMQGLELLAYFRNRAPLDDSGMPKDRFSAEMPDATLATLKIQPSEPRDSAVYFCASATRSLGSTQYFGPGTRLTVL.

A note on this clonotype: The DNA is left out, because the CDR3 cannot be placed on it with certainty; the CDR3 is given as TCRdb lists it. The chain links TRBV12-3 or TRBV12-4 to TRBJ2-2; TRBD2 reflects the table's D call only, with no check against the DNA. The CDR3 extends over 17 residues, inclusive of both ends. The CDR3 loop is CASSTSQGRPNTGELFF.

CDR3 residues: CAYVSSYEQFF. CDR3 coding DNA: TGTGCCTATGTTTCGTCCTACGAGCAGTTCTTC. The chain has TRBV30 and TRBJ2-1; no firm D call. The germline V and J ends were trimmed by 7 bases and 10 bases, with 14 bases remaining between them. Germline V CDR1 and CDR2: GTSNPN, SVGIG (reference sequence). This CDR3 contains 11 residues.

This clonotype has only one observation. Just one base apart from a much larger clone, this may be a read error. V is TRBV20-1 and J is TRBJ2-1; D remains ambiguous. V lost 3 bases, J lost 1 base, and 16 bases lay in between. The CDR3 is made up of 16 amino acids. Germline lookup yields CDR1 DFQATT and CDR2 SNEGSKA (reference sequence). DNA of the CDR3: TGCAGTGCTAGGGGTTCGGTGATACTTTCCTACAATGAGCAGTTCTTC. Protein sequence: CSARGSVILSYNEQFF.

The chain carries TRBV20-1 and TRBJ2-3; weak D call: TRBD2 (5 bases). With 3 bases removed from V and 5 bases from J, the gap between germline ends came to 12 bases. Germline loops: CDR1 DFQATT, CDR2 SNEGSKA (reference sequence). The CDR3 spans 13 residues. Here the CDR3 DNA reads TGCAGTGCTAGCCCGGAGGATAGAGATACGCAGTATTTT. Protein: CSASPEDRDTQYF.

This clonotype was recorded many times. Here the CDR3 reads CASNQQGVGYTF. Here the CDR3 DNA reads TGTGCCAGCAACCAACAGGGGGTTGGCTACACCTTC. V gene TRBV7-2 combines with J gene TRBJ1-2; 8 bases are a match to TRBD1. CDR3 length: 12 amino acids. V lost 7 bases and J lost 7; bases outside the gene matches: 5. Looked up from germline, CDR1 is SGHTA and CDR2 is FQGNSA.

The chain joins TRBV10-3 to TRBJ1-2, with 7 bases lining up with TRBD1. V lost 3 bases to trimming and J lost 1 base; unmatched junction nucleotides: 8. The germline V gene encodes CDR1 ENHRY and CDR2 SYGVKD. The CDR3 spans 16 residues. CDR3 in amino acids: CAISDHMGQINYGYTF. CDR3 sequence (DNA): TGTGCCATCAGTGACCATATGGGACAGATTAACTATGGCTACACCTTC.

The chain joins TRBV2 to TRBJ2-2; 8 positions match TRBD1. This CDR3 region has 15 residues. V was clipped by 6 bases and J by 4 bases; unmatched bases: 7. Germline lookup yields CDR1 SNHLY and CDR2 FYNNEI. The CDR3 DNA reads as TGTGCCAGCAGCGAGGACAGGGCGAGCACCGGGGAGCTGTTTTTT. This sequence encodes CASSEDRASTGELFF.

V gene TRBV5-5 combines with J gene TRBJ1-1; D call uncertain. Germline V CDR1 and CDR2: SGHKS, YYEKEE (reference sequence). This CDR3 contains 13 residues. The V and J ends lost 5 bases and 1 base respectively, with 9 bases between them. CDR3 DNA sequence: TGTGCCAGCAGTTTTCAGACGAACACTGAAGCTTTCTTT. Translated, it gives CASSFQTNTEAFF.

The CDR3, as DNA: TGTGCCAGCAGCGTGTCAGGGGGCAGCACCGGGGAGCTGTTTTTT. Its protein product is CASSVSGGSTGELFF. V gene TRBV9 combines with J gene TRBJ2-2; 8 bases match TRBD1. This CDR3 region has 15 residues. The V gene end was trimmed by 2 bases and the J gene end by 4 bases; junction bases not matched to a gene: 4. Germline V lookup: CDR1 SGDLS, CDR2 YYNGEE.

In this sample, this clonotype turned up a few times. The chain couples TRBV15 to TRBJ2-1; unclear D gene. Looked up from germline, CDR1 is LNHNV and CDR2 is YYDKDF (reference sequence). Trimming cost V 1 base and J 3 bases, with 13 bases left between them. CDR3 size: 16 residues. CDR3 residues: CATSRGSEILYNEQFF. In DNA form, the CDR3 reads TGTGCCACCAGCAGAGGTTCGGAGATCCTCTACAATGAGCAGTTCTTC. Together with reference TRBV15 and TRBJ2-1, the CDR3 gives the full variable domain: DAMVIQNPRYQVTQFGKPVTLSCSQTLNHNVMYWYQQKSSQAPKLLFHYYDKDFNNEADTPDNFQSRRPNTSFCFLDIRSPGLGDTAMYLCATSRGSEILYNEQFFGPGTRLTVL.

As concerns this clonotype: At one end, the junction sequence differs from germline, possibly due to a read error. The V gene is TRBV11-1, the J gene TRBJ2-7; no reliable D call. This CDR3 contains 14 residues. In germline, CDR1 is SGHAT, CDR2 FQDESV (reference sequence). The CDR3 bases are TGTGTCAGCAGCTCCGCGAGGACCTCCTACGAGCAGTACTTC. This codes for CVSSSARTSYEQYF. Variable domain in full (rest from reference TRBV11-1 and TRBJ2-7): EAEVAQSPRYKITEKSQAVAFWCDPISGHATLYWYRQILGQGPELLVQFQDESVVDDSQLPKDRFSAERLKGVDSTLKIQPAELGDSAMYLCVSSSARTSYEQYFGPGTRLTVT.